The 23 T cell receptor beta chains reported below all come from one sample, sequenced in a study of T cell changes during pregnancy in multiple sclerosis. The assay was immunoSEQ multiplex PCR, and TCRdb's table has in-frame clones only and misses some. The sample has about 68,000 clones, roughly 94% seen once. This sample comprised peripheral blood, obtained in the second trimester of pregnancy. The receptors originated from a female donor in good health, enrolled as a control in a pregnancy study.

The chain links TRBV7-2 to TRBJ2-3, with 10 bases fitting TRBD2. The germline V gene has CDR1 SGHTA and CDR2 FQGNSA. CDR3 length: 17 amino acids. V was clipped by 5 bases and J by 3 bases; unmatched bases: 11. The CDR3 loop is CASSPLAAGGRTDTQYF. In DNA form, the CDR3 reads TGTGCCAGCAGCCCCCTAGCAGCGGGAGGGCGAACAGATACGCAGTATTTT.

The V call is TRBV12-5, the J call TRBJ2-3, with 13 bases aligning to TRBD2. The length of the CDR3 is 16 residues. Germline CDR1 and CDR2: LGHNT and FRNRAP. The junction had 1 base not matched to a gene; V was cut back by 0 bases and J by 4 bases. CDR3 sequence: CASGLVLAGGADTQYF. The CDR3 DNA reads TGTGCTAGTGGTTTGGTACTAGCGGGAGGGGCAGATACGCAGTATTTT.

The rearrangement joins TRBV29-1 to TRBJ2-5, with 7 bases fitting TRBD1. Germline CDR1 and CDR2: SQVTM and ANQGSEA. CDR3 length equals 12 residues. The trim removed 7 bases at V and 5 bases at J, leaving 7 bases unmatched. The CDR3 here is CSGNRGLETQYF. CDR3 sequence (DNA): TGCAGCGGCAACAGGGGATTGGAGACCCAGTACTTC.

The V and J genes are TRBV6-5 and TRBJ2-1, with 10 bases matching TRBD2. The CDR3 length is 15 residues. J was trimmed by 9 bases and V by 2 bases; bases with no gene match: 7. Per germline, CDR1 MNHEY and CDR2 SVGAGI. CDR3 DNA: TGTGCCAGCAGTTACGAAGCTAGCGGGAGTTTTGAGCAGTTCTTC. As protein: CASSYEASGSFEQFF.

The CDR3 reads CASSELWGGGEQFF. CDR3 nucleotides: TGTGCCAGCAGTGAATTATGGGGGGGTGGTGAGCAGTTCTTC. V gene TRBV6-1 combines with J gene TRBJ2-1; 7 nucleotides agree with TRBD2. The CDR3 consists of 14 residues. V gave up 2 bases and J gave up 9 bases; unmatched junction bases: 7. Germline V CDR1 and CDR2: MNHNS, SASEGT.

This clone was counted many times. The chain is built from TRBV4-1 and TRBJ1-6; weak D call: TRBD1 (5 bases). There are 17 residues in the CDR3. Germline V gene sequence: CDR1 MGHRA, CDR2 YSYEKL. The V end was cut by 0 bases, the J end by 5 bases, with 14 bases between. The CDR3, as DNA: TGCGCCAGCAGCCAAGATCCCGAGAGGACAAATAATTCACCCCTCCACTTT. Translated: CASSQDPERTNNSPLHF.

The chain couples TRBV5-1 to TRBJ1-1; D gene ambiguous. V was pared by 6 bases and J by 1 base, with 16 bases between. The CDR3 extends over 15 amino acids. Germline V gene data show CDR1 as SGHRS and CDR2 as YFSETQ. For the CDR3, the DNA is TGCGCCAGCACATTAAGCGAGAGGGCGAACACTGAAGCTTTCTTT. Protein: CASTLSERANTEAFF.

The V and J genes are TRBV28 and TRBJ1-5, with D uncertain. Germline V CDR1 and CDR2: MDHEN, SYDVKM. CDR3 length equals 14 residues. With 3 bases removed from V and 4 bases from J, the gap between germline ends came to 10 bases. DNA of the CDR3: TGTGCCAGCAGTTTCCGGACTGTGAATCAGCCCCAGCATTTT. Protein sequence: CASSFRTVNQPQHF.

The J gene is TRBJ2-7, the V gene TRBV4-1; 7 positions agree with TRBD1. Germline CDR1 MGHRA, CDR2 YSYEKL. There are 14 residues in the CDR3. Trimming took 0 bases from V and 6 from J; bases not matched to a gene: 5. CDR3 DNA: TGCGCCAGCAGCCAAGAGGACAGGTTAATCGAGCAGTACTTC. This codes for CASSQEDRLIEQYF.

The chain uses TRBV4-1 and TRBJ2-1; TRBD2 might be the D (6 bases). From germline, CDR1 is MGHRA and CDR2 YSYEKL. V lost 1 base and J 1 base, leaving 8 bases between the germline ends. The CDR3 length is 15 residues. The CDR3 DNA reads TGCGCCAGCAGCCAAGGGGACTGGTCCTACAATGAGCAGTTCTTC. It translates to CASSQGDWSYNEQFF.

CDR3 DNA sequence: TGTGCCAGCAGCCAAGATCGGGGTTCGTACTCATACAATGAGCAGTTCTTC. Amino acids: CASSQDRGSYSYNEQFF. This chain links TRBV14 with TRBJ2-1, with a possible D match to TRBD2 (5 bases). From germline, CDR1 is SGHDN and CDR2 FVKESK. V was pared by 0 bases and J by 4 bases, with 16 bases between. The CDR3 length is 17 residues.

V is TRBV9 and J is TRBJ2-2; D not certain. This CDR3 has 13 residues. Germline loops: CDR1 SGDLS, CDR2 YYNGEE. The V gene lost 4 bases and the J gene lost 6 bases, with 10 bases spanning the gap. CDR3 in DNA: TGTGCCAGCAGCCGTGGCGGTTCCGGGGAGCTGTTTTTT. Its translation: CASSRGGSGELFF.

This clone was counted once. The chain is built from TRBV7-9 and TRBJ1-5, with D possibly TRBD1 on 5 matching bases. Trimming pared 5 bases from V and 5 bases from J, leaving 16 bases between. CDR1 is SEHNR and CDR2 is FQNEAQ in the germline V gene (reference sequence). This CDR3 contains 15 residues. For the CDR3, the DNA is TGTGCCAGCAGCCACGCGGGGGGGTTGGATCAGCCCCAGCATTTT. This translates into CASSHAGGLDQPQHF.

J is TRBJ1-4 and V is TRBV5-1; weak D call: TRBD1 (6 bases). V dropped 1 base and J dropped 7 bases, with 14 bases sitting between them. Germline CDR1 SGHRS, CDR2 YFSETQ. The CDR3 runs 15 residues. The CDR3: CASSLLGGPSEKLFF. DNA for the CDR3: TGCGCCAGCAGCTTGCTCGGGGGGCCGAGTGAAAAACTGTTTTTT.

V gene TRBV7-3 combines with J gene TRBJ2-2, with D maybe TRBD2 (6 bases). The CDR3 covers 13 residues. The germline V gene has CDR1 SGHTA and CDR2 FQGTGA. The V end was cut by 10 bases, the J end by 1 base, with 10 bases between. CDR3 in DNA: TGTGCCACCCGGGAGAGGAACACCGGGGAGCTGTTTTTT. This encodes CATRERNTGELFF.

The CDR3 loop reads CASSVGGEVYEQYF. The DNA of the CDR3 is TGTGCCAGCAGCGTAGGAGGGGAGGTCTACGAGCAGTACTTC. This rearrangement joins TRBV9 to TRBJ2-7; a weak D match, TRBD2 (6 bases). The CDR3 is 14 amino acids. The V and J ends lost 0 bases and 3 bases respectively, with 10 bases between them. Germline V gene data show CDR1 as SGDLS and CDR2 as YYNGEE.

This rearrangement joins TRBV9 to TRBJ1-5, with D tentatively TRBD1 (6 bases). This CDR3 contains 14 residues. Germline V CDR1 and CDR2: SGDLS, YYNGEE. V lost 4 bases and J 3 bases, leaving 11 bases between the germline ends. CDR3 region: CASSTGIFNQPQHF. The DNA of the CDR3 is TGTGCCAGCAGCACAGGGATCTTCAATCAGCCCCAGCATTTT.

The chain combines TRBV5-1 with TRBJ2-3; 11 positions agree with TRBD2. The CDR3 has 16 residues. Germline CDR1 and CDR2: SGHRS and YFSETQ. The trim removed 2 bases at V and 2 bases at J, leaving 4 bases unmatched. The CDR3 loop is CASSLIAGGVTDTQYF. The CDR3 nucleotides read TGCGCCAGCAGCTTAATAGCGGGAGGGGTCACAGATACGCAGTATTTT.

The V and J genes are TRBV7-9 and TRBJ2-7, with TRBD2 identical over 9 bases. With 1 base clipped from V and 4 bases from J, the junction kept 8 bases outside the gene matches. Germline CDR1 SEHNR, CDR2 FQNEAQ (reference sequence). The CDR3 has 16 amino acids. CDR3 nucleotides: TGTGCCAGCAGCTTAGTGGGCGGGGGGGCCTCTTACGAGCAGTACTTC. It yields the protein CASSLVGGGASYEQYF.

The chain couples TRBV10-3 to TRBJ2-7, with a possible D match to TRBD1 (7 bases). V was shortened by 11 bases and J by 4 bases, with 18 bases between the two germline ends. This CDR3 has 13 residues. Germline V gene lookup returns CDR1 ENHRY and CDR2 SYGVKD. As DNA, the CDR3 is TGTGCCCTCCGCGGGACAGTACCTTACGAGCAGTACTTC. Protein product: CALRGTVPYEQYF.

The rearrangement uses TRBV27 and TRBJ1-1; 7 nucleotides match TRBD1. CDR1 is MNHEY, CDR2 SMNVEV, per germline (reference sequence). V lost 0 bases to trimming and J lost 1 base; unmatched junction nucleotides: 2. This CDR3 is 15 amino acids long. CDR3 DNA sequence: TGTGCCAGCAGTTTATCAGGGGGCCCGAACACTGAAGCTTTCTTT. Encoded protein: CASSLSGGPNTEAFF.

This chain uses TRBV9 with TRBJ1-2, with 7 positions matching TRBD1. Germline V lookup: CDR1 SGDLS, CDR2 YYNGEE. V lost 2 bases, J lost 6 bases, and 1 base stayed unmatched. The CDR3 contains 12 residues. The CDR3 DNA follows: TGTGCCAGCAGCGTGACAGGGAATGGCTACACCTTC. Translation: CASSVTGNGYTF.

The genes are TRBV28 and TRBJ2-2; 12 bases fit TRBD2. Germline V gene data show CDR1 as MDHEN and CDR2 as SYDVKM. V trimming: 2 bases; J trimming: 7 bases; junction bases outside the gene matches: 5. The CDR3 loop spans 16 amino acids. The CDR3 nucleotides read TGTGCCAGCAGTTTAAGACTAGCGGGAGAGGGCGGGGAGCTGTTTTTT. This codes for CASSLRLAGEGGELFF.